These 7 T cell receptor beta chains were sequenced from one sample in a study of early T cells in non-severe SARS-CoV-2 infection. TCRdb used MiXCR to reprocess the 5' RACE reads, holding one entry per CDR3 protein. The repertoire holds about 100,000 distinct CDR3 sequences, around 10% seen once, with approximately 7.3% in the top ten. Sample: whole blood. Every receptor here comes from an adult who was a healthcare worker with PCR-confirmed SARS-CoV-2 infection or an uninfected control (not recorded which).

There are many counts of this clonotype. The chain carries TRBV20-1 and TRBJ1-1; D not certain. The CDR3 extends over 11 amino acids. CDR1 DFQATT and CDR2 SNEGSKA come from the germline V gene (reference sequence). Trimming took off 1 base at V and 7 bases at J, with 7 bases between the two ends. The CDR3, as DNA: TGCAGTGCTAGAGGGGCCAATGAAGCTTTCTTT. Translated, it gives CSARGANEAFF.

This clonotype was counted a few times. V and J are TRBV21-1 and TRBJ2-4; the DNA was not compared with TRBD2, the D call given in the table. TRBV21-1 is termed a pseudogene. This CDR3 has 23 residues. CDR3 in DNA: TGTGCCAGCAGGAACCTAGCGGGAGGTTCGACGCGGTGTTGCTGGAGGCCAAAAAACATTCAGTACTTC. This gives the protein CASRNLAGGSTRCCWRPKNIQYF.

This clonotype was detected a few times. The rearrangement uses TRBV10-2 and TRBJ2-7; unclear D gene. The germline V and J ends were trimmed by 7 bases and 3 bases, with 7 bases remaining between them. The V gene's germline CDR1 is WSHSY and CDR2 SAAADI. The CDR3 runs 11 residues. CDR3 nucleotide sequence: TGCGCCAGCACTCCGAACTACGAGCAGTACTTC. Translated, it gives CASTPNYEQYF.

This chain joins TRBV11-2 and TRBJ1-2; D is undetermined. CDR1 SGHAT and CDR2 FQNNGV come from the germline V gene. This CDR3 spans 13 amino acids. The V and J ends lost 1 base and 8 bases respectively, with 11 bases between them. CDR3 loop: CASSLGGRQGYTF. CDR3 DNA sequence: TGTGCCAGCAGCTTAGGAGGCCGGCAGGGCTACACCTTC.

This clonotype was detected a few times. The chain is built from TRBV28 and TRBJ2-3; the match to TRBD1 covers 9 bases. This CDR3 contains 14 residues. The V and J ends lost 8 bases and 1 base, in that order; junction bases with no gene match: 4. CDR1 is MDHEN and CDR2 is SYDVKM in the germline V gene. CDR3: CASFRQGGTDTQYF. The CDR3 coding sequence is TGTGCCAGCTTTAGACAGGGGGGCACAGATACGCAGTATTTT.

The chain couples TRBV19 to TRBJ2-1; 8 bases are a match to TRBD2. The CDR3 loop spans 14 amino acids. V dropped 6 bases and J dropped 7; count of bases not matched to a gene: 8. Germline CDR1 reads LNHDA; CDR2 reads SQIVND (reference sequence). The DNA for the CDR3 is TGTGCCAGTAGAGGGGGACTAGTTGGGAATGAGCAGTTCTTC. Its protein product is CASRGGLVGNEQFF.

V usage is TRBV20-1 and J usage is TRBJ2-3; 7 bases line up with TRBD2. The trim removed 3 bases at V and 8 bases at J, leaving 11 bases unmatched. The CDR3 is 14 residues long. Germline V gives CDR1 DFQATT, CDR2 SNEGSKA (reference sequence). CDR3 nucleotide sequence: TGCAGTGCTAGCGCGCGGGAGAGGGGATCTACGCAGTATTTT. Translation: CSASARERGSTQYF.